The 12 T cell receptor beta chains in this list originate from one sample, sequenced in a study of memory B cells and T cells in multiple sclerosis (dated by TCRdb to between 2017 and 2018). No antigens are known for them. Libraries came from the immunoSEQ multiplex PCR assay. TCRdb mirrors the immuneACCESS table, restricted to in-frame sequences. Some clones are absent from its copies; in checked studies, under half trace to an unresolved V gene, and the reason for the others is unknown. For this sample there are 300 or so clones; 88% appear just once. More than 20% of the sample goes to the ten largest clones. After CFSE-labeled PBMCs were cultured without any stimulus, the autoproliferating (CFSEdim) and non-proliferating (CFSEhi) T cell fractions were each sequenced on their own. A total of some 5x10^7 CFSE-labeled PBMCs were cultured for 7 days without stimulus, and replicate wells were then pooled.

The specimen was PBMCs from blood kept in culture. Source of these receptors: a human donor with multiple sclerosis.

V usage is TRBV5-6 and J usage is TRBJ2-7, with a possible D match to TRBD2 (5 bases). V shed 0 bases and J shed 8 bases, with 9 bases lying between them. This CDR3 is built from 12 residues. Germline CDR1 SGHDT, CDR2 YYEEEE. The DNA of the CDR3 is TGTGCCAGCAGCTTGGTGAACGGGAAGCAGTACTTC. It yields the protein CASSLVNGKQYF.

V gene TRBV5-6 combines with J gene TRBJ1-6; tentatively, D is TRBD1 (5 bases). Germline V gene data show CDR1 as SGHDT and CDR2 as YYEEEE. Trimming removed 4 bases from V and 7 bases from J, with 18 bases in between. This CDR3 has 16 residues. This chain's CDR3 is CASSIWGGGMNSPLHF. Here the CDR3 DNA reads TGTGCCAGCAGCATATGGGGCGGGGGAATGAATTCACCCCTCCACTTT.

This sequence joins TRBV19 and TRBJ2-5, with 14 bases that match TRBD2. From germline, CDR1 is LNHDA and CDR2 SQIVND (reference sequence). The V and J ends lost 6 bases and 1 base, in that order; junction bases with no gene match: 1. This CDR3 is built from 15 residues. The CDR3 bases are TGTGCCAGTAGGGGACTAGCGGGGGTCCAAGAGACCCAGTACTTC. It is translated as CASRGLAGVQETQYF.

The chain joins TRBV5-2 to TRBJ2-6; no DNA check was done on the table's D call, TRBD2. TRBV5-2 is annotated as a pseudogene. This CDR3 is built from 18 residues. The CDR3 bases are TGTGCCAGCAACGTACCCGGGAGTACACAAAGTCGGGCCAACGTCCTGACTTTC. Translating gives CASNVPGSTQSRANVLTF.

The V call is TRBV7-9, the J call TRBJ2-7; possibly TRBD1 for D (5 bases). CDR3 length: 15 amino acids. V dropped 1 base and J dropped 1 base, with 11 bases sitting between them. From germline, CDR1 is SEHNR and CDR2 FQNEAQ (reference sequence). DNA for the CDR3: TGTGCCAGCAGCTTAGAGGGGCTGACATCCTACGAGCAGTACTTC. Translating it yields CASSLEGLTSYEQYF.

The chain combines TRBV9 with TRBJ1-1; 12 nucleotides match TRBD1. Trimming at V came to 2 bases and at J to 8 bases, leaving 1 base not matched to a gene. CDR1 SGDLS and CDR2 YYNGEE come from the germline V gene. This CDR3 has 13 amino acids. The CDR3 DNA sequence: TGTGCCAGCAGCGTGGGGACAGGGGGCGAAGCTTTCTTT. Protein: CASSVGTGGEAFF.

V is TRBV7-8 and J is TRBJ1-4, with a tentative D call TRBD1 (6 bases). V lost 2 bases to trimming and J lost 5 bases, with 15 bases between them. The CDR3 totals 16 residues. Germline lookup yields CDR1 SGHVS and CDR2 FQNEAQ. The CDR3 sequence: CASSLRVGTKNEKLFF. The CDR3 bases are TGTGCCAGCAGCTTAAGGGTGGGGACAAAAAATGAAAAACTGTTTTTT.

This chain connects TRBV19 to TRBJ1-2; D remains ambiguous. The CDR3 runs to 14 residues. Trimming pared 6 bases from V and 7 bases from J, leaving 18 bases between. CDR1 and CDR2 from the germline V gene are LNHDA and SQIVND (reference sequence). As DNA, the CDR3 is TGTGCCAGTAGGTACGGAGAAGGCCTCAGTGGCTACACCTTC. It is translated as CASRYGEGLSGYTF.

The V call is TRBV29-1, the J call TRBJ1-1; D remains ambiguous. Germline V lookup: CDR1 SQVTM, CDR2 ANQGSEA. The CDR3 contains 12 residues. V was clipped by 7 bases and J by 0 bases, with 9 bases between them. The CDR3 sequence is CSGGFLNTEAFF. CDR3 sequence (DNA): TGCAGCGGAGGATTCCTGAACACTGAAGCTTTCTTT.

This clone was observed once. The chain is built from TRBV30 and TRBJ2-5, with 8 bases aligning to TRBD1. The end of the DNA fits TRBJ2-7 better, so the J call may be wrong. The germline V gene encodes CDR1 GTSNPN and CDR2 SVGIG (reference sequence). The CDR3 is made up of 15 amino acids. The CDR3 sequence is CAWSVLGDRGVEQYF. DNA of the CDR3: TGTGCCTGGAGTGTACTAGGCGACAGGGGAGTCGAGCAGTACTTC.

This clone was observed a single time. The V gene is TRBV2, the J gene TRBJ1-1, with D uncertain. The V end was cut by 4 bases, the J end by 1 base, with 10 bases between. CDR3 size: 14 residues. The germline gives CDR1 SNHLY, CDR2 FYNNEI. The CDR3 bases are TGTGCCAGCAGTGCACAGCGGGCGAACACTGAAGCTTTCTTT. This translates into CASSAQRANTEAFF.

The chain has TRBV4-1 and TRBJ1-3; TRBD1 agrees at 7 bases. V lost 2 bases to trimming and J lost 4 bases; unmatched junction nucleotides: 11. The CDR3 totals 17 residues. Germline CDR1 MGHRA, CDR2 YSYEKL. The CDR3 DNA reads TGCGCCAGCAGCCAAAGTGGAGGGGGCAAGAGAGGAAACACCATATATTTT. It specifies CASSQSGGGKRGNTIYF.